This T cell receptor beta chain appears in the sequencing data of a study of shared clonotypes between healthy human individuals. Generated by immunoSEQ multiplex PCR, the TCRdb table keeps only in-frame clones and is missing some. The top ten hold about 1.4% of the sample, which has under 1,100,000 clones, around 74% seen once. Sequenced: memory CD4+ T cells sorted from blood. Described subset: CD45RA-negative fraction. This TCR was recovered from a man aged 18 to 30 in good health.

In DNA, the CDR3 is TGTGCCAGTATGTCGACAGGGGCTAATTCACCCCTCCACTTT. It specifies CASMSTGANSPLHF. The V call is TRBV19, the J call TRBJ1-6; 8 positions agree with TRBD1. Germline CDR1 reads LNHDA; CDR2 reads SQIVND (reference sequence). CDR3 length: 14 residues. With 7 bases clipped from V and 6 bases from J, the junction kept 5 bases outside the gene matches. Full variable domain (missing parts from reference TRBV19 and TRBJ1-6): DGGITQSPKYLFRKEGQNVTLSCEQNLNHDAMYWYRQDPGQGLRLIYYSQIVNDFQKGDIAEGYSVSREKKESFPLTVTSAQKNPTAFYLCASMSTGANSPLHFGNGTRLTVT.